This TCR beta chain was retrieved from a study of T cells expressing NK-cell markers. This CDR3 contains 13 residues. Germline loops: CDR1 DFQATT, CDR2 SNEGSKA (reference sequence). TCRdb processed the 5' RACE reads again and assigns one entry to each CDR3 protein, with no DNA. Its table records fewer than 550,000 distinct CDR3 sequences. The rearrangement uses TRBV20-1 and TRBJ2-1; no DNA is available, so the TRBD2 call from TCRdb remains unchecked. The receptor comes from a woman between 50 and 59 years old in good health. Input material: blood T cells: a sorted CD56 or NKG2C T cell subset, CD4+ or CD8+ T cells, or bulk PBMC T cells (not recorded which). CDR3: CSARSGLYNEQFF.